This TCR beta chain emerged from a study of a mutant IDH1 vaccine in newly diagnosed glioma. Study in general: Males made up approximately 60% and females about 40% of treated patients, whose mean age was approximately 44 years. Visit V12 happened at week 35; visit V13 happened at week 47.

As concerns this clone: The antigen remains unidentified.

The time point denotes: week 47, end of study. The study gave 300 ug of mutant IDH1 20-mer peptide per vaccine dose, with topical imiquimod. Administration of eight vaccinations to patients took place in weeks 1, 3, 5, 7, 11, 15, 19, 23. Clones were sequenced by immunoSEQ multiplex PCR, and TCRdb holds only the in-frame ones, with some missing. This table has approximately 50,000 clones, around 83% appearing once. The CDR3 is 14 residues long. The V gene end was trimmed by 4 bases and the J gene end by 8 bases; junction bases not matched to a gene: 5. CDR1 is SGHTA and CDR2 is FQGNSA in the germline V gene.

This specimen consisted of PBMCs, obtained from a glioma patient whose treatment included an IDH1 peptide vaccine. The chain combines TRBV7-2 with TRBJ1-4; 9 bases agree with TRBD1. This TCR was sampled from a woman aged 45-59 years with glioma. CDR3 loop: CASSSDRGREKLFF. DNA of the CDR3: TGTGCCAGCAGCTCGGACAGGGGAAGGGAAAAACTGTTTTTT.